What follows are 26 T cell receptor beta chains derived from one specimen sequenced in a study of blood T cell repertoires in COVID-19 (dated by TCRdb to about 2020). Libraries were made using the immunoSEQ multiplex PCR assay. Here the immuneACCESS table is served through TCRdb, limited to in-frame sequences with V and J called. Missing clones are a known gap in these copies; in checked studies unresolved V genes cover under half, and the rest lacks a known reason. In all, the sample holds 160,000 or so clones, and around 84% of those were seen once. The ten largest account for roughly 8% of the sample. Sequenced input: PBMCs or T cells enriched from blood (not recorded which). The receptors were gathered from a woman aged 50 to 60 who had recovered from COVID-19.

The chain is built from TRBV14 and TRBJ1-5; D unclear. Germline V gene sequence: CDR1 SGHDN, CDR2 FVKESK. The ends were cut back, 1 base at V and 7 bases at J, with 11 bases in the middle. CDR3 length equals 14 residues. CDR3 amino acids: CASSQGAAGQPQHF. The DNA of the CDR3 is TGTGCCAGCAGCCAAGGAGCTGCGGGGCAGCCCCAGCATTTT.

This chain connects TRBV11-2 to TRBJ2-7, with D possibly matching TRBD2 (6 bases). Trimming shortened V by 2 bases and J by 2 bases, and 13 bases separated the two germline ends. Germline V gene sequence: CDR1 SGHAT, CDR2 FQNNGV. This CDR3 region has 15 residues. CDR3 DNA sequence: TGTGCCAGCAGCTTATTGGAGGGGCACACCTACGAGCAGTACTTC. Translating it yields CASSLLEGHTYEQYF.

This chain links TRBV9 with TRBJ2-3; D is unclear. V gave up 0 bases and J gave up 6 bases, with 14 bases separating them. This CDR3 region has 15 residues. Germline V gene data show CDR1 as SGDLS and CDR2 as YYNGEE. As DNA, the CDR3 is TGTGCCAGCAGCGTAGGAGGTAGTAGGTACGATACGCAGTATTTT. Translation gives CASSVGGSRYDTQYF.

The chain is built from TRBV7-8 and TRBJ1-1; D not resolved. The CDR3 length is 13 residues. Germline V CDR1 and CDR2: SGHVS, FQNEAQ. V gave up 5 bases and J gave up 5 bases, with 12 bases separating them. CDR3 loop: CASSPSRGTEAFF. The CDR3 DNA follows: TGTGCCAGCAGCCCCTCTCGCGGGACTGAAGCTTTCTTT.

This chain connects TRBV13 to TRBJ2-7, with D possibly matching TRBD1 (6 bases). CDR3 length equals 14 residues. The V and J ends lost 5 bases and 6 bases respectively, with 17 bases between them. Germline CDR1 PRHDT, CDR2 FYEKMQ (reference sequence). DNA for the CDR3: TGTGCCAGCAGCCGGAAGGGGACACGGTTCGAGCAGTACTTC. Its translation: CASSRKGTRFEQYF.

The rearrangement links TRBV7-3 to TRBJ2-3; 7 bases match TRBD2. The CDR3 sequence is 14 residues long. CDR1 is SGHTA and CDR2 is FQGTGA in the germline V gene. The V segment lost 3 bases and the J segment 5 bases; nucleotides outside the gene matches: 5. The CDR3 sequence: CASSFWGGGDTQYF. The CDR3, as DNA: TGTGCCAGCAGCTTCTGGGGGGGTGGAGATACGCAGTATTTT. The complete variable domain, with remaining parts taken from reference TRBV7-3 and TRBJ2-3, reads GAGVSQTPSNKVTEKGKYVELRCDPISGHTALYWYRQSLGQGPEFLIYFQGTGAADDSGLPNDRFFAVRPEGSVSTLKIQRTERGDSAVYLCASSFWGGGDTQYFGPGTRLTVL.

The chain employs TRBV5-5 and TRBJ1-3; 7 bases agree with TRBD1. The germline CDR1 and CDR2 sequences are SGHKS and YYEKEE (reference sequence). The CDR3 sequence is 14 residues long. V was pared by 4 bases and J by 5 bases, with 6 bases of the junction left unmatched. CDR3 in DNA: TGTGCCAGCAGCCAGACAGGGTCGAGAAACACCATATATTTT. Translating it yields CASSQTGSRNTIYF.

The chain links TRBV18 to TRBJ1-1, with D unclear. The V end lost 5 bases, the J end lost 1 base, and 8 bases lay between the germline ends. The length of the CDR3 is 13 residues. CDR1 and CDR2 (germline): KGHSH, LQKENI. The chain's CDR3 is CASSSQENTEAFF. The CDR3 DNA sequence: TGTGCCAGCTCAAGCCAGGAGAACACTGAAGCTTTCTTT. Variable domain in full (rest from reference TRBV18 and TRBJ1-1): NAGVMQNPRHLVRRRGQEARLRCSPMKGHSHVYWYRQLPEEGLKFMVYLQKENIIDESGMPKERFSAEFPKEGPSILRIQQVVRGDSAAYFCASSSQENTEAFFGQGTRLTVV.

The chain employs TRBV27 and TRBJ1-2, with no clear D. The germline V gene has CDR1 MNHEY and CDR2 SMNVEV (reference sequence). The V and J ends lost 3 bases and 7 bases respectively, with 18 bases between them. This CDR3 has 15 amino acids. The CDR3 sequence is CASSFLSDPRTGYTF. CDR3 DNA: TGTGCCAGCAGTTTCCTCTCAGATCCCCGCACTGGCTACACCTTC.

The rearrangement joins TRBV9 to TRBJ1-1; 7 bases are shared with TRBD1. This CDR3 has 15 amino acids. V shed 4 bases and J 9 bases; nucleotides not matched to a gene: 15. Germline V gene lookup returns CDR1 SGDLS and CDR2 YYNGEE. The CDR3 loop is CASSLTDRVAVKAFF. CDR3 DNA: TGTGCCAGCAGCCTAACCGACAGGGTTGCGGTAAAAGCTTTCTTT.

This chain links TRBV11-3 with TRBJ2-1; D is ambiguous. V lost 7 bases to trimming and J lost 7 bases, with 17 bases between them. The V gene's germline CDR1 is SGHNT and CDR2 YENEEA. The CDR3 sequence is 14 residues long. The CDR3 is CASTSPPGSNEQFF. The CDR3 nucleotides read TGTGCCAGCACCTCTCCGCCAGGAAGTAATGAGCAGTTCTTC.

The gene calls are TRBV18 and TRBJ2-7, with a weak D call TRBD2 (5 bases). V shed 4 bases and J shed 2 bases, with 15 bases lying between them. The length of the CDR3 is 15 residues. The germline V gene encodes CDR1 KGHSH and CDR2 LQKENI. This CDR3 reads CASSLSRTGTYEQYF. CDR3 in DNA: TGTGCCAGCTCACTCTCTAGGACGGGGACCTACGAGCAGTACTTC.

The chain is built from TRBV10-3 and TRBJ2-2; possible D gene TRBD2, 6 bases. Germline loops: CDR1 ENHRY, CDR2 SYGVKD. The CDR3 loop spans 15 amino acids. V dropped 9 bases and J dropped 3 bases, with 17 bases sitting between them. The CDR3 sequence: CAISSGGTYTGELFF. CDR3 sequence (DNA): TGTGCCATAAGTTCTGGAGGGACCTACACCGGGGAGCTGTTTTTT.

The V gene is TRBV7-6, the J gene TRBJ1-4; 7 bases are shared with TRBD1. Germline values: CDR1 SGHVS, CDR2 FNYEAQ. The CDR3 is made up of 17 amino acids. The trim removed 3 bases at V and 0 bases at J, leaving 7 bases unmatched. Written as DNA, the CDR3 is TGTGCCAGCAGCTTCGGGACAGCCTCAGCAACTAATGAAAAACTGTTTTTT. Protein product: CASSFGTASATNEKLFF.

The chain recombines TRBV6-4 with TRBJ2-2, with 9 nucleotides matching TRBD2. The CDR3 has 20 residues. The V and J ends lost 3 bases and 2 bases, in that order; junction bases with no gene match: 16. Germline loops: CDR1 MRHNA, CDR2 SNTAGT. Here the CDR3 reads CASSEEWSGGTRSNTGELFF. CDR3 nucleotide sequence: TGTGCCAGCAGTGAAGAATGGAGCGGGGGGACCAGATCAAACACCGGGGAGCTGTTTTTT.

The rearrangement uses TRBV20-1 and TRBJ2-1; 15 positions match TRBD2. The V and J ends lost 6 bases and 7 bases, in that order; junction bases with no gene match: 10. CDR1 and CDR2 (germline): DFQATT, SNEGSKA (reference sequence). There are 16 residues in the CDR3. DNA of the CDR3: TGCAGTGCAAGTGTAGCTGGGACTAGCGGGAGGAATGAGCAGTTCTTC. This codes for CSASVAGTSGRNEQFF.

This chain uses TRBV9 with TRBJ2-2, with D possibly being TRBD2 (5 bases). Germline CDR1 and CDR2: SGDLS and YYNGEE. V was clipped by 1 base and J by 3 bases, with 13 bases between them. The length of the CDR3 is 16 residues. The CDR3 DNA sequence: TGTGCCAGCAGCGTATACCCTAGCCTGGACACCGGGGAGCTGTTTTTT. It yields the protein CASSVYPSLDTGELFF.

The J gene is TRBJ1-4, the V gene TRBV4-3, with D possibly being TRBD1 (6 bases). Germline loops: CDR1 LGHNA, CDR2 YSLEER. CDR3 size: 15 residues. The V end lost 1 base, the J end lost 8 bases, and 14 bases lay between the germline ends. The CDR3 spells CASSQVGQGKEKLFF. The CDR3 nucleotides read TGCGCCAGCAGCCAAGTGGGGCAGGGGAAGGAAAAACTGTTTTTT.

This chain links TRBV12-3 or TRBV12-4 with TRBJ1-4; D call uncertain. The CDR3 runs 13 residues. Trimming left V 1 base short and J 7 bases short, with 7 bases between. The CDR3 spells CASSLGVGEKLFF. The CDR3 DNA is TGTGCCAGCAGTTTAGGTGTCGGTGAAAAACTGTTTTTT.

A single count supports this clone. The J gene is TRBJ1-6, the V gene TRBV7-2; D is unclear. V was clipped by 8 bases and J by 0 bases, with 5 bases between them. The CDR3 is 13 amino acids. CDR1 SGHTA and CDR2 FQGNSA come from the germline V gene. CDR3 coding DNA: TGTGCCAGCTCGAGCTCCTATAATTCACCCCTCCACTTT. Translation: CASSSSYNSPLHF.

This clone was observed once. The chain is built from TRBV29-1 and TRBJ1-2; D remains unclear. The CDR3 sequence is 13 residues long. CDR1 and CDR2 from the germline V gene are SQVTM and ANQGSEA. Trimming removed 8 bases from V and 2 bases from J, with 15 bases in between. CDR3 protein: CSTRELSNYGYTF. CDR3 coding DNA: TGCAGCACTAGGGAACTATCGAACTATGGCTACACCTTC.

The V gene is TRBV6-1, the J gene TRBJ2-5; D is possibly TRBD1 (5 bases). The length of the CDR3 is 16 residues. Trimming cost V 4 bases and J 3 bases, with 18 bases left between them. Germline assignment: CDR1 MNHNS and CDR2 SASEGT. The CDR3 sequence is CASSAPIGQGKETQYF. As DNA, the CDR3 is TGTGCCAGCAGTGCCCCGATAGGCCAGGGTAAAGAGACCCAGTACTTC.

The gene calls are TRBV28 and TRBJ1-2, with D unresolved. Trimming pared 6 bases from V and 0 bases from J, leaving 14 bases between. The CDR3 spans 15 residues. CDR1 MDHEN and CDR2 SYDVKM come from the germline V gene. As DNA, the CDR3 is TGTGCCAGCAGCTTACCCCGGTTGGCTAACTATGGCTACACCTTC. This codes for CASSLPRLANYGYTF.

The chain couples TRBV2 to TRBJ1-6; the D is unclear. CDR1 is SNHLY, CDR2 FYNNEI, per germline. The CDR3 length is 13 residues. Deletions cut 7 bases from V and 8 bases from J, with 12 bases between. CDR3 residues: CASKQKPYSPLHF. The CDR3 DNA follows: TGTGCCAGCAAACAGAAGCCCTATTCACCCCTCCACTTT.

The table lists this clone with a count of one. The genes are TRBV6-1 and TRBJ2-7; 9 nucleotides align to TRBD2. Germline CDR1 reads MNHNS; CDR2 reads SASEGT. This CDR3 is 17 amino acids long. Trimming at V came to 2 bases and at J to 4 bases, leaving 12 bases not matched to a gene. The CDR3 DNA reads TGTGCCAGCAGTGAAACCTCTGCGGGGGGGCGAGGGTACGAGCAGTACTTC. This codes for CASSETSAGGRGYEQYF.

Here the CDR3 reads CASSILQGNTEAFF. The CDR3 coding sequence is TGTGCCAGTAGTATCCTCCAGGGGAACACTGAAGCTTTCTTT. This chain links TRBV19 with TRBJ1-1; a weak D match, TRBD1 (5 bases). From germline, CDR1 is LNHDA and CDR2 SQIVND (reference sequence). This CDR3 is built from 14 residues. The V end lost 3 bases, the J end lost 1 base, and 9 bases lay between the germline ends.